Listed below are T cell receptor beta chains from one sample, sequenced in a study of cytomegalovirus exposure and HLA in healthy donors. Profiling relied on immunoSEQ multiplex PCR, and the TCRdb table lists in-frame clones only, not all of them. The top ten clones hold more than 10% of a sample with approximately 150,000 clones, more than 60% of them seen once. Sample: PBMCs. The receptors stem from a man aged 35-49 years in good health and CMV-seropositive. The CDR3 runs from the conserved cysteine through the conserved F or W. The D gene is left open where the match is weak. Only some rows state a clone size, as once, few, many or a class for expanded clones.

J gene,D gene,V gene,clone size,CDR3 protein,CDR3 DNA
TRBJ2-3,NA,TRBV10-3,NA,CAIATTDTQYF,TGTGCCATCGCTACCACAGATACGCAGTATTTT
TRBJ2-5,NA,TRBV7-9,NA,CASSPRGGGQETQYF,TGTGCCAGCAGCCCCCGGGGAGGGGGCCAAGAGACCCAGTACTTC
TRBJ2-2,NA,TRBV28,NA,CASRGADNTGELFF,TGTGCCAGCAGGGGAGCCGATAACACCGGGGAGCTGTTTTTT
TRBJ2-1,NA,TRBV5-8,once,CASSLVVRDNEQFF,TGTGCCAGCAGCTTGGTCGTTCGGGACAATGAGCAGTTCTTC
TRBJ2-3,NA,TRBV15,NA,CATSRDKRTAGTDTQYF,TGTGCCACCAGCAGAGATAAGAGGACAGCCGGCACAGATACGCAGTATTTT
TRBJ1-2,NA,TRBV9,NA,CASSPLDRPSGGYTF,TGTGCCAGCAGCCCTCTAGACAGGCCGAGTGGTGGCTACACCTTC
TRBJ2-7,TRBD2,TRBV7-2,once,CASSFFAGGDYEQYF,TGTGCCAGCAGCTTCTTCGCGGGAGGTGACTACGAGCAGTACTTC
TRBJ2-1,TRBD2,TRBV10-3,NA,CAISEVASGLYNEQFF,TGTGCCATCAGTGAGGTCGCTAGCGGGCTCTACAATGAGCAGTTCTTC
TRBJ2-7,NA,TRBV7-9,NA,CASSLVIGWQGEQYF,TGTGCCAGCAGCTTAGTAATCGGATGGCAGGGCGAGCAGTACTTC
TRBJ2-1,TRBD2,TRBV6-4,NA,CASSGNRGRGPNEQFF,TGTGCCAGCAGTGGAAACCGGGGGAGGGGCCCCAATGAGCAGTTCTTC
TRBJ2-3,TRBD2,TRBV5-1,few,CASSWTSGGTDTQYF,TGCGCCAGCAGCTGGACTAGCGGGGGCACAGATACGCAGTATTTT
TRBJ2-1,TRBD2,TRBV9,NA,CASSVQGLAGGKQFF,TGTGCCAGCAGCGTACAGGGACTAGCGGGAGGAAAGCAGTTCTTC
TRBJ1-2,TRBD1,TRBV2,few,CASNSQGVPYGYTF,TGTGCCAGCAATTCGCAGGGGGTTCCCTATGGCTACACCTTC
TRBJ2-2,NA,TRBV6-5,NA,CASSTRGYGTGELFF,TGTGCCAGCAGTACGAGGGGGTACGGCACCGGGGAGCTGTTTTTT
TRBJ1-2,NA,TRBV27,NA,CASSPPRGGYTF,TGTGCCAGCAGTCCGCCCAGAGGTGGCTACACCTTC
TRBJ1-3,NA,TRBV5-1,NA,CASSLGGSGGNTIYF,TGCGCCAGCAGCTTAGGAGGGTCGGGCGGAAACACCATATATTTT
TRBJ2-7,TRBD1,TRBV25-1,NA,CASTGQGTEQYF,TGTGCCAGCACGGGACAGGGGACCGAGCAGTACTTC
TRBJ2-5,NA,TRBV18,NA,CASSGGLGETQYF,TGTGCCAGCTCCGGGGGATTAGGGGAGACCCAGTACTTC
TRBJ2-3,NA,TRBV9,NA,CASSVVGGELDTQYF,TGTGCCAGCAGCGTAGTCGGGGGAGAGTTAGATACGCAGTATTTT
TRBJ2-1,NA,TRBV5-1,once,CASSRAGSSYNEQFF,TGCGCCAGCAGCCGGGCGGGTAGCTCCTACAATGAGCAGTTCTTC
TRBJ2-7,TRBD2,TRBV18,once,CASSSTSGTYEQYF,TGTGCCAGCTCATCGACTAGCGGGACCTACGAGCAGTACTTC
TRBJ2-7,NA,TRBV5-8,NA,CATQRLSYEQYF,TGTGCCACCCAACGTCTAAGCTACGAGCAGTACTTC